These 10 T cell receptor beta chains originate from one sample sequenced in a study of T cells in Graves' hyperthyroidism and ophthalmopathy. Researchers amplified the TCR beta CDR3 regions from RNA transcripts. The TCR CDR3 first-round RT-PCR relied on the HTBI primer set. TCRdb re-called the multiplex PCR reads through MiXCR, storing one row per CDR3 protein. The table includes hundreds of thousands of distinct CDR3 sequences, approximately 14% detected once. Sequencing used blood. Receptor source: a woman aged 18-29 years with Graves' hyperthyroidism.

This clonotype has a count of ten or more. The rearrangement links TRBV5-1 to TRBJ1-2, with D maybe TRBD1 (5 bases). Between the trimmed V and J ends, which lost 2 bases and 8 bases, there was a span of 10 bases. The CDR3 sequence is 12 residues long. Germline CDR1 SGHRS, CDR2 YFSETQ. The CDR3, as DNA: TGCGCCAGCAGCTTCAACTGGGACGGCTACACCTTC. As protein: CASSFNWDGYTF.

This clonotype was found many times. The chain has TRBV12-5 and TRBJ2-3, with 7 bases fitting TRBD1. Germline-derived CDR1 and CDR2 are LGHNT and FRNRAP. The CDR3 is 14 amino acids. The trim removed 4 bases at V and 2 bases at J, leaving 3 bases unmatched. The DNA of the CDR3 is TGTGCTAGTGGTTACGGGACAGACACAGATACGCAGTATTTT. Protein: CASGYGTDTDTQYF.

This clonotype appeared many times. The chain uses TRBV6-2 or TRBV6-3 and TRBJ2-1; D may be TRBD1 or TRBD2 (5 bases each). The V gene's germline CDR1 is MNHEY and CDR2 SVGEGT. Trimming took 5 bases from V and 2 from J, leaving 13 bases between them. The length of the CDR3 is 15 residues. Written as DNA, the CDR3 is TGTGCCAGCAGTCTAGGGACCGTTCCCTACAATGAGCAGTTCTTC. Protein: CASSLGTVPYNEQFF.

Many counts were recorded for this clonotype. The CDR3 sequence is CASSLRTGIQGLANEQFF. CDR3 DNA: TGTGCCAGCAGCCTCCGAACAGGGATTCAGGGGTTGGCCAATGAGCAGTTCTTC. The chain has TRBV11-2 and TRBJ2-1; D may be TRBD1 (6 bases). CDR3 size: 18 residues. V was cut by 5 bases and J by 6 bases, with 26 bases left in between. Germline CDR1 is SGHAT and CDR2 is FQNNGV.

This clonotype was observed many times. This chain links TRBV12-3 or TRBV12-4 with TRBJ1-1; D remains unclear. CDR3 length: 12 amino acids. V was pared by 10 bases and J by 0 bases, with 9 bases between. CDR3 DNA: TGTGCCACCCAGGACTTGAACACTGAAGCTTTCTTT. This codes for CATQDLNTEAFF.

In its sample, this clonotype was seen many times. The chain is built from TRBV10-2 and TRBJ1-2; the match to TRBD1 covers 7 bases. The CDR3 is made up of 13 amino acids. Germline-derived CDR1 and CDR2 are WSHSY and SAAADI. Trimming took 6 bases from V and 10 from J; bases not matched to a gene: 11. CDR3 protein: CASRRDRAGSYTF. CDR3 in DNA: TGCGCCAGCAGAAGAGACAGGGCGGGATCCTACACCTTC.

Many counts were recorded for this clonotype. The rearrangement links TRBV27 to TRBJ1-4; D call uncertain. Germline V gives CDR1 MNHEY, CDR2 SMNVEV (reference sequence). The length of the CDR3 is 14 residues. The V end lost 7 bases, the J end lost 8 bases, and 17 bases lay between the germline ends. The CDR3 sequence: CASKDGLVNEKLFF. For the CDR3, the DNA is TGTGCCAGCAAAGATGGACTAGTAAACGAAAAACTGTTTTTT.

This clonotype was seen repeatedly, ten times or more. The rearrangement links TRBV12-3 or TRBV12-4 to TRBJ2-1; D might be TRBD2 (6 bases). This CDR3 region has 17 residues. The ends were cut back, 4 bases at V and 2 bases at J, with 18 bases in the middle. CDR3 sequence: CASSWDFAGDTYNEQFF. The CDR3 coding sequence is TGTGCCAGCAGTTGGGACTTTGCCGGAGACACCTACAATGAGCAGTTCTTC.

This clonotype has more than one count but fewer than ten. The gene calls are TRBV6-1 and TRBJ1-2, with D perhaps matching TRBD1 (5 bases). CDR1 MNHNS and CDR2 SASEGT come from the germline V gene. The CDR3 is 13 amino acids. Trimming stripped 6 bases from V and 8 bases from J, with 16 bases between. CDR3 amino acids: CASSQDSLLGYTF. Here the CDR3 DNA reads TGTGCCAGCAGCCAAGACAGCCTATTAGGCTACACCTTC.

The sample holds many counts of this clonotype. The CDR3 coding sequence is TGTGCCAGCAGTTCGCTTCCCTTTAGTGCAACTAATGAAAAACTGTTTTTT. Protein: CASSSLPFSATNEKLFF. This chain connects TRBV27 to TRBJ1-4; D gene unclear. This CDR3 region has 17 residues. Trimming left V 4 bases short and J 0 bases short, with 15 bases between. In germline, CDR1 is MNHEY, CDR2 SMNVEV (reference sequence).